This T cell receptor beta chain appears in the sequencing data of a study of PD-1 blockade in classical Hodgkin lymphoma. Study-level findings and limits: Patients with a complete response exhibited baseline diversity comparable to newly diagnosed patients.

Every patient had relapsed following autologous stem cell transplantation, and cohorts differed in brentuximab vedotin exposure. Of note for this clone: Its antigen is not identified.

Generated by immunoSEQ multiplex PCR, the TCRdb table keeps only in-frame clones and is missing some. The sample holds some 14,000 clones, roughly 80% seen once. Germline V gene data show CDR1 as SGHRS and CDR2 as YFSETQ. J gave up 9 bases and V 1 base, and 4 bases lay outside the gene matches. The CDR3 contains 13 residues. This sequence was found in a human donor with classical Hodgkin lymphoma. The chain recombines TRBV5-1 with TRBJ1-2; 9 bases match TRBD1. The specimen was peripheral blood mononuclear cells (PBMCs), collected before the second cycle of nivolumab. In DNA form, the CDR3 reads TGCGCCAGCAGCTTGTACAGGGGGCTGCGCTACACCTTC. Amino acid sequence: CASSLYRGLRYTF.